This paragraph covers one TCR beta chain sequence. What it binds is not known. This CDR3 comprises 12 residues. Germline assignment: CDR1 MDHEN and CDR2 SYDVKM. The V end lost 8 bases, the J end lost 5 bases, and 10 bases lay between the germline ends. The data were obtained in a study of graft-versus-host responses after intestinal transplantation. About the research overall: Multivisceral, liver-intestinal, or isolated intestinal grafts went to recipients. Anti-thymocyte globulin induction was given to all recipients, followed by tacrolimus and steroids for 2 to 4 years.

Generated by immunoSEQ multiplex PCR, the TCRdb table keeps only in-frame clones and is missing some. The repertoire includes tens of thousands of clones, approximately 94% of them detected once, and 0.15% to 0.2% sits in the top ten. Broader study findings: High graft-versus-host to host-versus-graft T cell clonal ratios marked allografts of patients with graft-donor macrochimerism. Detected in recipient marrow were GvH clones, some of which were first observed in ileum or blood.

This specimen was unstimulated CD4+ T cells sorted from spleen or lymph node cells, taken before transplant. The TCR was taken from a human donor who was the organ donor for an intestinal transplant. The gene calls are TRBV28 and TRBJ1-5; no firm D call. CDR3 nucleotide sequence: TGTGCCAGCTTAACGGATTATCAGCCCCAGCATTTT. Encoded protein: CASLTDYQPQHF.